This T cell receptor beta chain comes out of a study of shared clonotypes between healthy human individuals. In regard to this clone: What it recognizes is unknown.

Study-wide points: Generally, estimated richness proved larger in naive subsets than it did in memory subsets.

The CDR3 runs 15 residues. The germline V gene has CDR1 MGHRA and CDR2 YSYEKL. Trimming removed 3 bases from V and 9 bases from J, with 20 bases in between. Deep was the level at which the assay was run. Profiling relied on immunoSEQ multiplex PCR, and the TCRdb table lists in-frame clones only, not all of them. The sample holds 2.5 million or so clones; roughly 92% are singletons and the top ten take about 0.13%. The sample comprised naive CD4+ T cells sorted from blood. Subset described: CD45RA+ positively selected. The source of this sequence is a young man in good health. The rearrangement links TRBV4-1 to TRBJ1-2; weak D call: TRBD1 (6 bases). The CDR3 nucleotides are TGCGCCAGCAGCCACCCAGACCGGGACATTGCTAGCTACACCTTC. Amino acid sequence: CASSHPDRDIASYTF.